Below, one T cell receptor beta chain is given with its context. Its antigen is still unknown. Data came from immunoSEQ multiplex PCR; TCRdb stores just in-frame clones and leaves some out. The data contain just over 90,000 clones, about 92% of them singletons. This CDR3 comprises 15 residues. The V and J ends lost 6 bases and 2 bases, in that order; junction bases with no gene match: 6. CDR1 and CDR2 (germline): LNHDA, SQIVND (reference sequence). The data stem from a study of OX40 agonist ivuxolimab in advanced cancers. Study findings and constraints: Partial responders dosed at 0.1-3.0 mg/kg displayed clonal expansion ranking among the lowest.

This sequence joins TRBV19 and TRBJ2-7, with 11 bases that match TRBD1. The material was CD4+ or CD8+ T cells sorted from blood, obtained in a trial of the OX40 agonist ivuxolimab. The TCR originated in an adult with an advanced solid tumor such as melanoma, head and neck, liver or kidney cancer. CDR3 DNA sequence: TGTGCCAGTAGCTTCCGGGACAGGGGGACCTACGAGCAGTACTTC. Protein: CASSFRDRGTYEQYF.